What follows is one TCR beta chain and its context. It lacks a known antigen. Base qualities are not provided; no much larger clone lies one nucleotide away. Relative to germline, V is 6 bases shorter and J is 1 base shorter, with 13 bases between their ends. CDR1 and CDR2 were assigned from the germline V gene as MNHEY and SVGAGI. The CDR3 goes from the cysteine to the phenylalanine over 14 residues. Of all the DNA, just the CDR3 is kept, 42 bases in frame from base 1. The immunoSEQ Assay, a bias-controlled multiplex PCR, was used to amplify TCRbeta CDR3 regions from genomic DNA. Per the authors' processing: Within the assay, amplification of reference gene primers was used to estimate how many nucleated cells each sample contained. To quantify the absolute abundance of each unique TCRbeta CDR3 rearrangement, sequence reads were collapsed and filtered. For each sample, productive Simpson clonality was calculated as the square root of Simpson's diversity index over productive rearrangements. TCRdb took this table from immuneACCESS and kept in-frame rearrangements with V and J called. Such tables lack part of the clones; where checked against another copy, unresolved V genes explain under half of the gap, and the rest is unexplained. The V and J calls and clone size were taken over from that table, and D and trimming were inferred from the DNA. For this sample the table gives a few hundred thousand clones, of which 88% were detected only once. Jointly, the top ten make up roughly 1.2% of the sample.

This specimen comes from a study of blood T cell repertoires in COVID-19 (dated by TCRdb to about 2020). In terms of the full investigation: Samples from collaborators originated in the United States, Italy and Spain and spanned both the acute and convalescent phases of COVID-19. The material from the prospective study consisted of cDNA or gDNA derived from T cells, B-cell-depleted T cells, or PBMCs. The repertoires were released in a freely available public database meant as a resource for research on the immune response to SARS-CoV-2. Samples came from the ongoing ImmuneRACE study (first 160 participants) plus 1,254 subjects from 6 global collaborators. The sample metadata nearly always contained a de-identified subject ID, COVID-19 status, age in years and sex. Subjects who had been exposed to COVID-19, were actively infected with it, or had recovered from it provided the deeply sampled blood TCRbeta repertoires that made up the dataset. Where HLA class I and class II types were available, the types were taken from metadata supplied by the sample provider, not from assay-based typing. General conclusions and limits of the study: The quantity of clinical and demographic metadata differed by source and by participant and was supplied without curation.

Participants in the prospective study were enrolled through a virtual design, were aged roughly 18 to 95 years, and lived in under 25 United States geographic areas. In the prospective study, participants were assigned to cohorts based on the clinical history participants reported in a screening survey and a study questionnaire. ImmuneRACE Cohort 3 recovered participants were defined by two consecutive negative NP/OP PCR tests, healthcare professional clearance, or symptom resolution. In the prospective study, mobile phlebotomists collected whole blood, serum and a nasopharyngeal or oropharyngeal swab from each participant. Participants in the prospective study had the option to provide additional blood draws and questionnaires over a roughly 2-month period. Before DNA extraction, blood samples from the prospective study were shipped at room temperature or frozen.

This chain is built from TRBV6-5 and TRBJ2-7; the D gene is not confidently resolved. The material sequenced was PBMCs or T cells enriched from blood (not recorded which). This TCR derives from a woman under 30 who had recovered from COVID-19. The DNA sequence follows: TGTGCCAGCAGCCCCATTTTTTCATCCTACGAGCAGTACTTC. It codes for CASSPIFSSYEQYF.